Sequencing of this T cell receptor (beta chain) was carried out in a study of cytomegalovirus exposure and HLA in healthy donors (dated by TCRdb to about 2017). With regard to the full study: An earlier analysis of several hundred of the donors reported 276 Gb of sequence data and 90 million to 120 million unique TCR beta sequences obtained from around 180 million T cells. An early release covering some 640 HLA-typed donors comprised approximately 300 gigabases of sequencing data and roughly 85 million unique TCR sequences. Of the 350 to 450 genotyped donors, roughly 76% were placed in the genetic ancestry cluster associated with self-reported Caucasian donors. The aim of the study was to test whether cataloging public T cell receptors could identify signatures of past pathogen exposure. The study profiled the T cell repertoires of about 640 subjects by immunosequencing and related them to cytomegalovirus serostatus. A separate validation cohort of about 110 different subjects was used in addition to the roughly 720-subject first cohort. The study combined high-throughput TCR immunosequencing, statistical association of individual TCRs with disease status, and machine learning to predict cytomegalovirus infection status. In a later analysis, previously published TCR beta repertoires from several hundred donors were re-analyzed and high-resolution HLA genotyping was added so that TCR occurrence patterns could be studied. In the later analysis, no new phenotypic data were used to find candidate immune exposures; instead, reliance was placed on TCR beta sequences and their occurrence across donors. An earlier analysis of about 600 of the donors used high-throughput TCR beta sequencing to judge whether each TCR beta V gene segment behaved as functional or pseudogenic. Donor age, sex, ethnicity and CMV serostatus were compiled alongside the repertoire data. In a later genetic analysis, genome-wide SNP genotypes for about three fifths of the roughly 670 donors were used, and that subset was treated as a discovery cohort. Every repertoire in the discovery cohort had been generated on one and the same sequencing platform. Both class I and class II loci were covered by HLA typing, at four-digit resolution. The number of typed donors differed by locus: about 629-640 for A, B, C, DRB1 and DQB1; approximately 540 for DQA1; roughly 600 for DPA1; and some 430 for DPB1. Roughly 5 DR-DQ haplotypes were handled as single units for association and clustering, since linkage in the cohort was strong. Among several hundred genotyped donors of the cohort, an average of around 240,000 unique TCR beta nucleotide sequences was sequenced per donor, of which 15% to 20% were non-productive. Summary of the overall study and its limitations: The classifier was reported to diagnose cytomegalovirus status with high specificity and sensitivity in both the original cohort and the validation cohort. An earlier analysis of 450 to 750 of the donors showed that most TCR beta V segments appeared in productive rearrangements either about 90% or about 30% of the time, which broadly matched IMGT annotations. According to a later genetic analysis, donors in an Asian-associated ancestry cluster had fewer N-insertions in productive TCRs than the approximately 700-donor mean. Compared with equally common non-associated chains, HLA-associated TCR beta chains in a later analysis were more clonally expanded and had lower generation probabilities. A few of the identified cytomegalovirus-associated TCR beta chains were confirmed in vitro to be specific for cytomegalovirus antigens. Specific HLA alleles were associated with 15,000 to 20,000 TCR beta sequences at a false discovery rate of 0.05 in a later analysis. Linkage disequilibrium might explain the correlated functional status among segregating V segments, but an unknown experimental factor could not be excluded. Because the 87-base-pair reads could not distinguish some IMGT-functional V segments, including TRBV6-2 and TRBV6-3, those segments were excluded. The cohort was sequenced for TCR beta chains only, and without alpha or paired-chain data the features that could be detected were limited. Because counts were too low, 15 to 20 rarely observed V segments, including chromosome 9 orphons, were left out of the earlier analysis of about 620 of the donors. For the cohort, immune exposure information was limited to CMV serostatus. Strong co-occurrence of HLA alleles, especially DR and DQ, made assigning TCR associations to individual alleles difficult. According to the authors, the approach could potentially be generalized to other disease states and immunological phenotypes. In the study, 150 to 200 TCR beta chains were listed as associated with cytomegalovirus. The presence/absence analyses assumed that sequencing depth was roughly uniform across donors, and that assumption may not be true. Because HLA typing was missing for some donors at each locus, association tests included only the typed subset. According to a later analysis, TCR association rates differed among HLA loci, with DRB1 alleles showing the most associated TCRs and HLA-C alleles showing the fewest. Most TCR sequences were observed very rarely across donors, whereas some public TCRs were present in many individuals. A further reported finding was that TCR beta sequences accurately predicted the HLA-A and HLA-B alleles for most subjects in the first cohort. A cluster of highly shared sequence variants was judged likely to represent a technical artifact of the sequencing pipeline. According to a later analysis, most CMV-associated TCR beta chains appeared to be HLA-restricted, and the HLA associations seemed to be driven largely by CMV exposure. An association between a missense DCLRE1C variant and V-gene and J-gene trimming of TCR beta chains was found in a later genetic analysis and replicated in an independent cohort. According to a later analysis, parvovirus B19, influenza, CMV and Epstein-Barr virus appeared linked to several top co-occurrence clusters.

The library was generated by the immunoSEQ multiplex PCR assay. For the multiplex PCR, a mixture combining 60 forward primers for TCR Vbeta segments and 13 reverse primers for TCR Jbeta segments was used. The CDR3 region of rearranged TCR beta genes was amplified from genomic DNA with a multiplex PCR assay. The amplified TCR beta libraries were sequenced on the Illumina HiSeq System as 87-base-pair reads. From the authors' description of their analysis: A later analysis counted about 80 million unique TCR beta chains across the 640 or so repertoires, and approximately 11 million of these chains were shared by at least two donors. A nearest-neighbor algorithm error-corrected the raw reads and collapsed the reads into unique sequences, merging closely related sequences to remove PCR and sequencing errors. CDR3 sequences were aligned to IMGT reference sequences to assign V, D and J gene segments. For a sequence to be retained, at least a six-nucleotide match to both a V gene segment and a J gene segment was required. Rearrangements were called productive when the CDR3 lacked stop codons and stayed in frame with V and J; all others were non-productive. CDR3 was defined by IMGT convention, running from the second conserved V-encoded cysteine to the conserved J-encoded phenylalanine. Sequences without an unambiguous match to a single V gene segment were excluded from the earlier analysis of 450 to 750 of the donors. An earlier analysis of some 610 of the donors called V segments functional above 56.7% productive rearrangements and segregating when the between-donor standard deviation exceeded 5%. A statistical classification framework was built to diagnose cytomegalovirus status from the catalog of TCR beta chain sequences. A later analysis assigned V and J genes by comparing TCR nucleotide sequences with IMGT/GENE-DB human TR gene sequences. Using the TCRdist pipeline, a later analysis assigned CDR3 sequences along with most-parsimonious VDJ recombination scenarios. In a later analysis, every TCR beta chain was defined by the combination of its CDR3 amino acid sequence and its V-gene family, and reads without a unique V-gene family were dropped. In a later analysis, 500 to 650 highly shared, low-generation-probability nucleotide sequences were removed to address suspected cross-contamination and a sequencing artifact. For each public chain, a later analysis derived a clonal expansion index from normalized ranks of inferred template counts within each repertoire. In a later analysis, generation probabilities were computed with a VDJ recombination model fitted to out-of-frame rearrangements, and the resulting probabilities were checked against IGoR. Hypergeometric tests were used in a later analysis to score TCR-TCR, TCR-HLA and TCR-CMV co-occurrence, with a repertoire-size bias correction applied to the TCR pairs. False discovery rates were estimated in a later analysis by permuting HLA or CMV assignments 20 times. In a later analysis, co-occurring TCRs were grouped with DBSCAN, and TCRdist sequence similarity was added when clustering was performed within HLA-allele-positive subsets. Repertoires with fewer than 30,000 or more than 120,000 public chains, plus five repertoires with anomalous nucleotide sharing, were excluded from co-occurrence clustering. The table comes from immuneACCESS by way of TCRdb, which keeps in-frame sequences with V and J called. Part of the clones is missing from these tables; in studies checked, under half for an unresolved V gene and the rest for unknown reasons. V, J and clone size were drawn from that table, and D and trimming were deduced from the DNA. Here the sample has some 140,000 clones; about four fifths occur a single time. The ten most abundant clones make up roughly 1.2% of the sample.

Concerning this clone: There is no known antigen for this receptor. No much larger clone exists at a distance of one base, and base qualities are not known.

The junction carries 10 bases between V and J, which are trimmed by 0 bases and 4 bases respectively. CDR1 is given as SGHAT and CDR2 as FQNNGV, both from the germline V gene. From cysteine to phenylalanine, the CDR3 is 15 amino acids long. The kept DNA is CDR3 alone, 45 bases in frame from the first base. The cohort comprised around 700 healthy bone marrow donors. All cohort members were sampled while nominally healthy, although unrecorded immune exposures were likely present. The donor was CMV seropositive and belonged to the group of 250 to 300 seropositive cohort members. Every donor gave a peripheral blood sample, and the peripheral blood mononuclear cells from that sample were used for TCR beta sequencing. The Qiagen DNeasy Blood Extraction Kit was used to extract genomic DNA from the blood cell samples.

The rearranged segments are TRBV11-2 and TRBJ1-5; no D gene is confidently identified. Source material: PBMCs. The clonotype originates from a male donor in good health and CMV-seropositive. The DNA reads TGTGCCAGCAGCTTAGATGACGGGAGGAATCAGCCCCAGCATTTT. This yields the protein CASSLDDGRNQPQHF.